A single sample gave rise to the 27 T cell receptor beta chains below, sequenced in a study of T cells in Graves' hyperthyroidism and ophthalmopathy. RNA transcripts were the template for amplifying TCR beta CDR3 regions. HTBI primers were used for first-round RT-PCR of the TCR CDR3. One entry per CDR3 protein, called by TCRdb with MiXCR from the multiplex PCR reads. This sample carries some 400,000 distinct CDR3 sequences, about a fifth of them seen once, and the ten largest clones take around 4%. What was sequenced was blood. These receptors were collected from a woman aged 18-29 years with Graves' hyperthyroidism.

Many counts were recorded for this clonotype. This rearrangement joins TRBV6-4 to TRBJ1-1, with unresolved D. The germline gives CDR1 MRHNA, CDR2 SNTAGT. The CDR3 is 13 residues long. With 4 bases removed from V and 4 bases from J, the gap between germline ends came to 10 bases. DNA for the CDR3: TGTGCCAGCAGTGCGGGAGTACGCACTGAAGCTTTCTTT. This sequence encodes CASSAGVRTEAFF.

This clonotype has a count of ten or more. The rearrangement joins TRBV9 to TRBJ1-2, with TRBD1 matching 8 bases. V was pared by 0 bases and J by 4 bases, with 5 bases of the junction left unmatched. CDR3 length equals 15 residues. Germline values: CDR1 SGDLS, CDR2 YYNGEE. Here the CDR3 reads CASSVARTGIYGYTF. The CDR3 region has the DNA TGTGCCAGCAGCGTAGCAAGGACAGGGATCTATGGCTACACCTTC.

This clonotype was found many times. V gene TRBV24-1 combines with J gene TRBJ2-5; D gene uncertain. Per germline, CDR1 KGHDR and CDR2 SFDVKD. Between the trimmed V and J ends, which lost 9 bases and 7 bases, there was a span of 5 bases. The CDR3 spans 9 residues. The DNA for the CDR3 is TGTGCCACCCCCCGGACCCAGTACTTC. Translated, it gives CATPRTQYF.

This clonotype was found many times. CDR3 residues: CASSFGSPNYEQYF. The CDR3 DNA is TGTGCCAGCAGCTTCGGCAGCCCTAACTACGAGCAGTACTTC. The chain recombines TRBV5-4 with TRBJ2-7; D gene unclear. The CDR3 runs 14 residues. Trimming removed 2 bases from V and 3 bases from J, with 12 bases in between. Looked up from germline, CDR1 is SGHNT and CDR2 is YYREEE (reference sequence).

A few counts support this clonotype. The rearrangement links TRBV19 to TRBJ2-5, with 8 bases aligning to TRBD1. Unmatched junction bases numbered 11, after V lost 5 bases and J lost 3 bases. Germline-derived CDR1 and CDR2 are LNHDA and SQIVND (reference sequence). This CDR3 spans 16 amino acids. The CDR3 reads CASSPPRAGGKETQYF. The CDR3 DNA follows: TGTGCCAGTAGTCCCCCCAGGGCAGGGGGCAAAGAGACCCAGTACTTC.

Ten or more counts support this clonotype. Here the CDR3 DNA reads TGCAGTGCTAACGACAGGGTGTGGGACACTGAAGCTTTCTTT. It yields the protein CSANDRVWDTEAFF. The rearrangement links TRBV20-1 to TRBJ1-1; 7 nucleotides agree with TRBD1. The CDR3 runs 14 residues. V dropped 4 bases and J dropped 3; count of bases not matched to a gene: 8. From germline, CDR1 is DFQATT and CDR2 SNEGSKA (reference sequence).

This clonotype was counted only a few times. This may be a read error: a much more frequent sequence differs by one nucleotide. The chain is built from TRBV11-2 and TRBJ2-2, with TRBD2 as a possible D gene (5 bases). Germline values: CDR1 SGHAT, CDR2 FQNNGV. The CDR3 consists of 11 residues. In DNA, the CDR3 is TGTGCCAGCAGCCCGGCCGGGGAGCTGTGTTTT. This encodes CASSPAGELCF. Together with reference TRBV11-2 and TRBJ2-2, the CDR3 gives the full variable domain: EAGVAQSPRYKIIEKRQSVAFWCNPISGHATLYWYQQILGQGPKLLIQFQNNGVVDDSQLPKDRFSAERLKGVDSTLKIQPAKLEDSAVYLCASSPAGELCFGEGSRLTVL.

This clonotype was recorded at least ten times. This chain uses TRBV14 with TRBJ1-1; possible D gene TRBD1, 6 bases. Trimming stripped 2 bases from V and 5 bases from J, with 12 bases between. The V gene's germline CDR1 is SGHDN and CDR2 FVKESK. The CDR3 has 14 amino acids. The CDR3: CASSQRGTRTEAFF. The CDR3 DNA reads TGTGCCAGCAGCCAAAGGGGGACAAGGACTGAAGCTTTCTTT.

This clonotype was picked up one time. Since a far larger clone is one base different, this is likely a read error. The V and J genes are TRBV20-1 and TRBJ1-5, with D unresolved. CDR3 length equals 12 residues. The V and J ends lost 6 bases and 2 bases respectively, with 8 bases between them. Looked up from germline, CDR1 is DFQATT and CDR2 is SNEGSKA (reference sequence). CDR3 amino acids: CSASYGNQPQHF. The CDR3 DNA sequence: TGCAGTGCCAGCTATGGCAATCAGCCCCAGCATTTT.

Details on this clonotype: A junction end diverges from the germline sequence, so it may reflect a read error. The V and J genes are TRBV11-2 and TRBJ2-2, with D possibly TRBD2 on 5 matching bases. Germline V CDR1 and CDR2: SGHAT, FQNNGV. CDR3 length equals 15 residues. CDR3 sequence (DNA): TGTGCCAGCAGCCTGTGGACCGGGAATCCCGGGGAGCTGTTGTTT. Protein: CASSLWTGNPGELLF. The whole variable domain, filled in from reference TRBV11-2 and TRBJ2-2, reads EAGVAQSPRYKIIEKRQSVAFWCNPISGHATLYWYQQILGQGPKLLIQFQNNGVVDDSQLPKDRFSAERLKGVDSTLKIQPAKLEDSAVYLCASSLWTGNPGELLFGEGSRLTVL.

The sample holds many counts of this clonotype. Written as DNA, the CDR3 is TGCGCCAGCAGCCAAGACCATTCCAGGAGGAATGGCTACACCTTC. Its translation: CASSQDHSRRNGYTF. The chain combines TRBV4-1 with TRBJ1-2; no clear D. From germline, CDR1 is MGHRA and CDR2 YSYEKL. V lost 0 bases and J 6 bases, leaving 14 bases between the germline ends. This CDR3 has 15 amino acids.

In regard to this clonotype: At one of its ends the junction is not consistent with the germline gene, which may arise from a read error. The chain carries TRBV7-6 and TRBJ2-5, with 16 bases matching TRBD2. The CDR3 runs to 15 residues. The germline gives CDR1 SGHVS, CDR2 FNYEAQ. CDR3 bases: TGTGCCAGCAGCTCGGGACTAGCGGGGGGGGAGACCAAGTACTTC. It codes for CASSSGLAGGETKYF. Combining the CDR3 with reference TRBV7-6 and TRBJ2-5 gives the whole variable domain GAGVSQSPRYKVTKRGQDVALRCDPISGHVSLYWYRQALGQGPEFLTYFNYEAQQDKSGLPNDRFSAERPEGSISTLTIQRTEQRDSAMYRCASSSGLAGGETKYFGPGTRLLVL.

This clonotype was observed many times. This chain joins TRBV7-9 and TRBJ2-7; tentatively, D is TRBD2 (5 bases). Trimming left V 1 base short and J 3 bases short, with 7 bases between. This CDR3 contains 13 residues. Germline CDR1 and CDR2: SEHNR and FQNEAQ (reference sequence). The CDR3 region has the DNA TGTGCCAGCAGCTTAGTGGCGGGCTACGAGCAGTACTTC. Translated, it gives CASSLVAGYEQYF.

This sequence joins TRBV11-2 and TRBJ2-7; 10 positions match TRBD1. After removal of 4 bases from V and 2 bases from J, the junction contained 8 bases not matched to a gene. CDR1 is SGHAT and CDR2 is FQNNGV in the germline V gene. The length of the CDR3 is 16 residues. The CDR3 bases are TGTGCCAGCAGCTGGACCGGGACAGGGGTTGCCTACGAGCAGTACTTC. Protein product: CASSWTGTGVAYEQYF.

The chain uses TRBV6-4 and TRBJ1-4; 8 positions agree with TRBD1. Trimming cost V 6 bases and J 5 bases; bases outside gene matches: 5. Germline V gives CDR1 MRHNA, CDR2 SNTAGT. The CDR3 totals 14 residues. CDR3 residues: CASRDRVLNEKLFF. The DNA of the CDR3 is TGTGCCAGCAGGGACAGGGTACTAAATGAAAAACTGTTTTTT.

This clonotype showed up many times. The gene calls are TRBV28 and TRBJ1-5; D possibly corresponds to TRBD1 (5 bases). This CDR3 is built from 13 residues. V shed 6 bases and J shed 2 bases, with 8 bases lying between them. Germline CDR1 MDHEN, CDR2 SYDVKM. The CDR3 bases are TGTGCCAGCAGCCGGGACGGCAATCAGCCCCAGCATTTT. Its translation is CASSRDGNQPQHF. Looking up the rest from reference TRBV28 and TRBJ1-5 gives the full variable domain: DVKVTQSSRYLVKRTGEKVFLECVQDMDHENMFWYRQDPGLGLRLIYFSYDVKMKEKGDIPEGYSVSREKKERFSLILESASTNQTSMYLCASSRDGNQPQHFGDGTRLSIL.

This clonotype was seen repeatedly, ten times or more. The chain uses TRBV7-2 and TRBJ2-7; D gene uncertain. This CDR3 is built from 15 residues. The germline CDR1 and CDR2 sequences are SGHTA and FQGNSA. Trimming took 2 bases from V and 2 from J, leaving 13 bases between them. In nucleotides, the CDR3 is TGTGCCAGCAGCTTACCGTCGGGTAGACCCTACGAGCAGTACTTC. Its protein product is CASSLPSGRPYEQYF.

V is TRBV12-3 or TRBV12-4 and J is TRBJ2-5, with 8 bases fitting TRBD1. V trimming: 5 bases; J trimming: 6 bases; junction bases outside the gene matches: 8. This CDR3 comprises 14 residues. CDR3 amino acids: CASSPSDRGKTQYF. Here the CDR3 DNA reads TGTGCCAGCAGTCCCTCCGACAGGGGAAAGACCCAGTACTTC.

The rearrangement links TRBV3-1 to TRBJ1-1; TRBD1 aligns across 7 bases. V was pared by 2 bases and J by 5 bases, with 8 bases of the junction left unmatched. This CDR3 contains 15 residues. Germline CDR1 and CDR2: LGHDT and YNNKEL (reference sequence). In nucleotides, the CDR3 is TGTGCCAGCAGCCAAATGACAGGGCTGGGAACTGAAGCTTTCTTT. Protein product: CASSQMTGLGTEAFF.

This clonotype was seen many times. The genes are TRBV6-1 and TRBJ2-5, with D unresolved. V shed 6 bases and J shed 0 bases, with 8 bases lying between them. CDR1 is MNHNS, CDR2 SASEGT, per germline. The CDR3 is 13 residues long. CDR3 protein: CASSSWNQETQYF. The CDR3 DNA is TGTGCCAGCAGCTCCTGGAACCAAGAGACCCAGTACTTC.

The genes are TRBV12-3 or TRBV12-4 and TRBJ1-1, with D unclear. Trimming removed 3 bases at V and 4 bases at J, with 9 bases between. This CDR3 contains 13 residues. The CDR3 DNA is TGTGCCAGCAGTTTTGGGGTTAGCACTGAAGCTTTCTTT. Protein: CASSFGVSTEAFF.

This clonotype appeared many times. The V gene is TRBV7-2, the J gene TRBJ1-1; unclear D gene. The germline CDR1 and CDR2 sequences are SGHTA and FQGNSA. This CDR3 spans 14 amino acids. V lost 3 bases and J 3 bases, leaving 11 bases between the germline ends. CDR3 nucleotides: TGTGCCAGCAGCTTCTTTAGTTTACACACTGAAGCTTTCTTT. This encodes CASSFFSLHTEAFF.

This clonotype was seen repeatedly, ten times or more. V and J are TRBV12-3 or TRBV12-4 and TRBJ2-2; D remains unclear. V lost 3 bases and J lost 7, with 12 bases in between. The CDR3 totals 14 residues. The CDR3 is CASSFILFVGELFF. In DNA, the CDR3 is TGTGCCAGCAGTTTTATACTGTTCGTCGGGGAGCTGTTTTTT.

This clonotype has a count of ten or more. The CDR3 sequence: CASSVDRSQGYTF. The CDR3 region has the DNA TGTGCCAGCAGTGTCGACAGGTCGCAGGGCTACACCTTC. V is TRBV6-1 and J is TRBJ1-2; tentative D call: TRBD1 (6 bases). The V gene's germline CDR1 is MNHNS and CDR2 SASEGT. The CDR3 covers 13 residues. Trimming removed 4 bases from V and 8 bases from J, with 14 bases in between.

This clonotype was detected many times. The chain uses TRBV9 and TRBJ1-2; D gene uncertain. Deletions cut 0 bases from V and 7 bases from J, with 10 bases between. Germline assignment: CDR1 SGDLS and CDR2 YYNGEE. The CDR3 loop spans 13 amino acids. The CDR3 DNA is TGTGCCAGCAGCGTAGATTCATGGGCTGGCTACACCTTC. This translates into CASSVDSWAGYTF.

This clonotype came up many times. J is TRBJ1-5 and V is TRBV2; maybe TRBD1 (6 bases). With 5 bases removed from V and 1 base from J, the gap between germline ends came to 6 bases. Germline CDR1 reads SNHLY; CDR2 reads FYNNEI. This CDR3 is built from 13 residues. The CDR3 coding sequence is TGTGCCAGCAGTACAGGGAGCAATCAGCCCCAGCATTTT. It translates to CASSTGSNQPQHF. The whole variable domain, remainder taken from reference TRBV2 and TRBJ1-5, is EPEVTQTPSHQVTQMGQEVILRCVPISNHLYFYWYRQILGQKVEFLVSFYNNEISEKSEIFDDQFSVERPDGSNFTLKIRSTKLEDSAMYFCASSTGSNQPQHFGDGTRLSIL.

This clonotype came up many times. A junction end diverges from the germline sequence, so it may reflect a read error. The gene calls are TRBV20-1 and TRBJ2-5, with 7 bases aligning to TRBD1. CDR3 length: 13 residues. Germline V gene data show CDR1 as DFQATT and CDR2 as SNEGSKA (reference sequence). CDR3 nucleotides: TGCGGTGCTAGAGGGACAGTTGGTGAGACCCAGTACTTC. Protein product: CGARGTVGETQYF.